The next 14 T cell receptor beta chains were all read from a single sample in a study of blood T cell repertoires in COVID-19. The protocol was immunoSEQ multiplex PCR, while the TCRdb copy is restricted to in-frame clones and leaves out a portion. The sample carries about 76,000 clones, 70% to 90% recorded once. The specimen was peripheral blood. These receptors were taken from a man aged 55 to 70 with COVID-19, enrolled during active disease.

In nucleotides, the CDR3 is TGTGCCAGCAGTGAAGCGCAAAGCGGGAGCACAGATACGCAGTATTTT. Translated, it gives CASSEAQSGSTDTQYF. V and J are TRBV2 and TRBJ2-3; D is perhaps TRBD2 (6 bases). The CDR3 length is 16 residues. The germline gives CDR1 SNHLY, CDR2 FYNNEI. Trimming removed 0 bases at V and 0 bases at J, with 10 bases between. Full variable domain (missing parts from reference TRBV2 and TRBJ2-3): EPEVTQTPSHQVTQMGQEVILRCVPISNHLYFYWYRQILGQKVEFLVSFYNNEISEKSEIFDDQFSVERPDGSNFTLKIRSTKLEDSAMYFCASSEAQSGSTDTQYFGPGTRLTVL.

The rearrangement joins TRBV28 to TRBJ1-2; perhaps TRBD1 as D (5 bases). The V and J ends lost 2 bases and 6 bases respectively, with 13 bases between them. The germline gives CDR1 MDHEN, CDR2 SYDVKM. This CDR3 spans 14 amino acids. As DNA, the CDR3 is TGTGCCAGCAGTTTAGAGGACACGAATAATGGCTACACCTTC. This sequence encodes CASSLEDTNNGYTF.

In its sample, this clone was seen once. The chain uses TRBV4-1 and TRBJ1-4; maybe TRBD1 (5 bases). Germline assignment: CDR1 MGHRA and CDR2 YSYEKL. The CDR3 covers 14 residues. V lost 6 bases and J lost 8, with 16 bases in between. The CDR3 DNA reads TGCGCCAGCAGATTGGTGGGGGGTGACGAAAAACTGTTTTTT. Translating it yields CASRLVGGDEKLFF.

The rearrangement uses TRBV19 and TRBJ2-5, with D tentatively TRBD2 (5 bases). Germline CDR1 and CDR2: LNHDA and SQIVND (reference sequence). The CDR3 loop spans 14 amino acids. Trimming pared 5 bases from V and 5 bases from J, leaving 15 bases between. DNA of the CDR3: TGTGCCAGTAGTGCCGGACTGGCCGGGGAGACCCAGTACTTC. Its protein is CASSAGLAGETQYF.

The CDR3 DNA reads TGCAGCGTAGGGGGTCTTAGGATCTCAGATACGCAGTATTTT. Its translation: CSVGGLRISDTQYF. V gene TRBV29-1 combines with J gene TRBJ2-3; maybe TRBD1 (6 bases). The CDR3 has 14 amino acids. The germline CDR1 and CDR2 sequences are SQVTM and ANQGSEA. Trimming took 6 bases from V and 4 from J, leaving 17 bases between them.

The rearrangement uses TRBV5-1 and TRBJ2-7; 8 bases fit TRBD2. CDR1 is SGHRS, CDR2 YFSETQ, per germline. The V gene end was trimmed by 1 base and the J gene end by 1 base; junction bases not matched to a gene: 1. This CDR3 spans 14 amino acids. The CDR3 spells CASSLQRESYEQYF. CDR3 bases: TGCGCCAGCAGCTTGCAGCGGGAGTCCTACGAGCAGTACTTC. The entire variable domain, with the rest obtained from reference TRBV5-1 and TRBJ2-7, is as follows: KAGVTQTPRYLIKTRGQQVTLSCSPISGHRSVSWYQQTPGQGLQFLFEYFSETQRNKGNFPGRFSGRQFSNSRSEMNVSTLELGDSALYLCASSLQRESYEQYFGPGTRLTVT.

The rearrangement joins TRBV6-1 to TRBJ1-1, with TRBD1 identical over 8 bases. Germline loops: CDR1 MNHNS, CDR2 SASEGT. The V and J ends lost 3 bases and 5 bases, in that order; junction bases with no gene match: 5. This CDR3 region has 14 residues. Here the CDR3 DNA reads TGTGCCAGCAGTGATATGACAGGGGAAACTGAAGCTTTCTTT. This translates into CASSDMTGETEAFF.

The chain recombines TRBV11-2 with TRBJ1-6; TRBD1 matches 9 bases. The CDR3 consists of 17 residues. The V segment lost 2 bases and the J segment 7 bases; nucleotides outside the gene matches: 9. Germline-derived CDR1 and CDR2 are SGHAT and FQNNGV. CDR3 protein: CASSLLGWDRANSPLHF. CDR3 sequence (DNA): TGTGCCAGCAGCTTACTGGGCTGGGACAGGGCCAATTCACCCCTCCACTTT. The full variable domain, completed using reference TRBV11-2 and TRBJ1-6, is EAGVAQSPRYKIIEKRQSVAFWCNPISGHATLYWYQQILGQGPKLLIQFQNNGVVDDSQLPKDRFSAERLKGVDSTLKIQPAKLEDSAVYLCASSLLGWDRANSPLHFGNGTRLTVT.

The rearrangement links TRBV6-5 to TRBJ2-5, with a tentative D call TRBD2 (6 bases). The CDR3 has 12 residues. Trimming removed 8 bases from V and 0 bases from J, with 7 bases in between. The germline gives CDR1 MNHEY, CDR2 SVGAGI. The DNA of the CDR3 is TGTGCCAGCCGACTAGACCAAGAGACCCAGTACTTC. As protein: CASRLDQETQYF.

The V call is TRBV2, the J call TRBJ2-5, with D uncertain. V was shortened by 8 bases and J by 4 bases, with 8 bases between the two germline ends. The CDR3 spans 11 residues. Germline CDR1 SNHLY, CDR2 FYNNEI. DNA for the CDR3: TGTGCCAGCGGTACTATAGAGACCCAGTACTTC. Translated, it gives CASGTIETQYF.

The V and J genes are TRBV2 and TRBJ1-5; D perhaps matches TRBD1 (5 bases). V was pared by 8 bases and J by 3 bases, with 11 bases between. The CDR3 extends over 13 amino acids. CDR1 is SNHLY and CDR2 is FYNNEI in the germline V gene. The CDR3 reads CASLRVINQPQHF. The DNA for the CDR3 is TGTGCCAGCCTCAGGGTGATCAATCAGCCCCAGCATTTT.

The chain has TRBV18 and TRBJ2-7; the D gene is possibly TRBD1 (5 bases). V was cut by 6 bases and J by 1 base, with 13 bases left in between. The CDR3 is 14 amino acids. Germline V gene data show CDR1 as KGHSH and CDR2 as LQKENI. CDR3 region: CASSPDKASYEQYF. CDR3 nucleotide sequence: TGTGCCAGCTCCCCGGACAAGGCATCCTACGAGCAGTACTTC.

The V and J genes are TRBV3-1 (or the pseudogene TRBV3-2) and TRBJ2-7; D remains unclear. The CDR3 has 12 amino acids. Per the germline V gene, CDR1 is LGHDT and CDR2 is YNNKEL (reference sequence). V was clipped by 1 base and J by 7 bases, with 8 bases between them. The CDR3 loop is CASSQAGREQYF. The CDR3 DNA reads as TGTGCCAGCAGCCAAGCAGGAAGGGAGCAGTACTTC.

CDR3 sequence reads: CASSLASSSGSSEQFF. The CDR3 DNA sequence: TGCGCCAGCAGCTTGGCTTCTTCTAGCGGGAGTAGTGAGCAGTTCTTC. The chain has TRBV5-1 and TRBJ2-1; TRBD2 agrees at 10 bases. Trimming at V came to 0 bases and at J to 9 bases, leaving 9 bases not matched to a gene. The CDR3 is 16 residues long. Germline loops: CDR1 SGHRS, CDR2 YFSETQ.